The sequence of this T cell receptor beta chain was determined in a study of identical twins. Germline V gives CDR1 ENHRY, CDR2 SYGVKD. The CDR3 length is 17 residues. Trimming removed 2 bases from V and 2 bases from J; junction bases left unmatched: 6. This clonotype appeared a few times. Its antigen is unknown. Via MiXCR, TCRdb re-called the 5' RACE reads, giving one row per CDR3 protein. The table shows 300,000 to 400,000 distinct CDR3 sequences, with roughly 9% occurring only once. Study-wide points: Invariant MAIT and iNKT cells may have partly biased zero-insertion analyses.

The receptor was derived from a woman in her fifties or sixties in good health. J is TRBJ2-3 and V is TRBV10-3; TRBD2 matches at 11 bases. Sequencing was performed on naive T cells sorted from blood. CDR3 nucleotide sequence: TGTGCCATCAGTGAGCCTCCGGGACTAGCGGACACAGATACGCAGTATTTT. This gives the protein CAISEPPGLADTDTQYF.